Below, one T cell receptor beta chain is given with its context. The antigen remains undetermined. The trim removed 4 bases at V and 7 bases at J, leaving 9 bases unmatched. CDR1 and CDR2 (germline): SGHRS, YFSETQ. CDR3 length equals 15 residues. The record originates from a study of shared clonotypes between healthy human individuals. General study results and limits: With several donors compared, approximately 5% of naive CD4 clonotypes were shared. Across subsets, estimated richness was generally greater for naive than for memory populations.

Replicate PCRs from sorted subsets contained around 200 ng DNA, which is around 30,000 T cell genomes. Sequencing was performed with immunoSEQ multiplex PCR; in TCRdb, only in-frame clones are kept and a portion is missing. The sample shows around 200,000 clones, approximately 70% of them seen only once. The donor population consisted of healthy HIV-negative adults with no recent acute infections or vaccinations. The source material was memory CD4+ T cells sorted from blood. Specified subset: CD45RA-negative fraction. This TCR was recovered from a man aged 25-45 years in good health. The rearrangement joins TRBV5-1 to TRBJ2-1; 9 bases agree with TRBD2. The DNA of the CDR3 is TGCGCCAGCAGCCTCCCCCCTAGCGGGGCGAATGAGCAGTTCTTC. Protein: CASSLPPSGANEQFF.